This paragraph reports one T cell receptor (beta chain). Its antigen is unidentified. Sequencing ends 3 residues short of the CDR3 end; the germline J gene provides the rest. Germline V gene data show CDR1 as MNHEY and CDR2 as SVGEGT. The CDR3 length is 13 residues. Data came from immunoSEQ multiplex PCR; TCRdb stores just in-frame clones and leaves some out. The sample has 25,000 to 35,000 clones; the top ten hold roughly 18%. The data stem from a study of T cells in women clearing cervical HPV infection. General study findings and limits: Cases and controls were distinguished at AUC about 0.79 by richness and V genes.

The rearrangement links TRBV6-2 or TRBV6-3 to TRBJ1-2, with a possible D match to TRBD1 (6 bases). Sequencing was performed on blood buffy coat. This clonotype was sampled from a woman between 18 and 75 years old with a cervical HPV16 infection that either progressed to CIN3+ or cleared (not recorded which). The CDR3 region is CASSPDSPYDYTF. The CDR3 DNA, read in part, is TGTGCCAGCAGCCCGGACAGCCCCTACGAC.